This T cell receptor (beta chain) originates from a study of blood T cell repertoires in COVID-19. Study as a whole: T cells, B-cell-depleted T cells, or PBMCs provided the cDNA or gDNA that served as material.

In germline, CDR1 is LGHDT, CDR2 YNNKEL (reference sequence). Between the trimmed V and J ends, which lost 4 bases and 1 base, there was a span of 13 bases. The CDR3 runs to 15 residues. Per the authors' pipeline: Cell counts per sample came from amplifying reference gene primers. Sequencing was performed with immunoSEQ multiplex PCR; in TCRdb, only in-frame clones are kept and a portion is missing. V and J calls plus clone size are reproduced from that table; the DNA served to infer D and trimming. Seen here are tens of thousands of clones, around four fifths observed once, and the top ten hold around a sixth.

The clonotype was recovered from an elderly woman with acute or convalescent COVID-19. This sequence joins TRBV3-1 (or the pseudogene TRBV3-2) and TRBJ2-5, with D unresolved. Material for sequencing was peripheral blood. The CDR3 here is CASSPAVPGQETQYF. The CDR3 DNA sequence: TGTGCCAGCAGCCCTGCGGTCCCGGGCCAAGAGACCCAGTACTTC.